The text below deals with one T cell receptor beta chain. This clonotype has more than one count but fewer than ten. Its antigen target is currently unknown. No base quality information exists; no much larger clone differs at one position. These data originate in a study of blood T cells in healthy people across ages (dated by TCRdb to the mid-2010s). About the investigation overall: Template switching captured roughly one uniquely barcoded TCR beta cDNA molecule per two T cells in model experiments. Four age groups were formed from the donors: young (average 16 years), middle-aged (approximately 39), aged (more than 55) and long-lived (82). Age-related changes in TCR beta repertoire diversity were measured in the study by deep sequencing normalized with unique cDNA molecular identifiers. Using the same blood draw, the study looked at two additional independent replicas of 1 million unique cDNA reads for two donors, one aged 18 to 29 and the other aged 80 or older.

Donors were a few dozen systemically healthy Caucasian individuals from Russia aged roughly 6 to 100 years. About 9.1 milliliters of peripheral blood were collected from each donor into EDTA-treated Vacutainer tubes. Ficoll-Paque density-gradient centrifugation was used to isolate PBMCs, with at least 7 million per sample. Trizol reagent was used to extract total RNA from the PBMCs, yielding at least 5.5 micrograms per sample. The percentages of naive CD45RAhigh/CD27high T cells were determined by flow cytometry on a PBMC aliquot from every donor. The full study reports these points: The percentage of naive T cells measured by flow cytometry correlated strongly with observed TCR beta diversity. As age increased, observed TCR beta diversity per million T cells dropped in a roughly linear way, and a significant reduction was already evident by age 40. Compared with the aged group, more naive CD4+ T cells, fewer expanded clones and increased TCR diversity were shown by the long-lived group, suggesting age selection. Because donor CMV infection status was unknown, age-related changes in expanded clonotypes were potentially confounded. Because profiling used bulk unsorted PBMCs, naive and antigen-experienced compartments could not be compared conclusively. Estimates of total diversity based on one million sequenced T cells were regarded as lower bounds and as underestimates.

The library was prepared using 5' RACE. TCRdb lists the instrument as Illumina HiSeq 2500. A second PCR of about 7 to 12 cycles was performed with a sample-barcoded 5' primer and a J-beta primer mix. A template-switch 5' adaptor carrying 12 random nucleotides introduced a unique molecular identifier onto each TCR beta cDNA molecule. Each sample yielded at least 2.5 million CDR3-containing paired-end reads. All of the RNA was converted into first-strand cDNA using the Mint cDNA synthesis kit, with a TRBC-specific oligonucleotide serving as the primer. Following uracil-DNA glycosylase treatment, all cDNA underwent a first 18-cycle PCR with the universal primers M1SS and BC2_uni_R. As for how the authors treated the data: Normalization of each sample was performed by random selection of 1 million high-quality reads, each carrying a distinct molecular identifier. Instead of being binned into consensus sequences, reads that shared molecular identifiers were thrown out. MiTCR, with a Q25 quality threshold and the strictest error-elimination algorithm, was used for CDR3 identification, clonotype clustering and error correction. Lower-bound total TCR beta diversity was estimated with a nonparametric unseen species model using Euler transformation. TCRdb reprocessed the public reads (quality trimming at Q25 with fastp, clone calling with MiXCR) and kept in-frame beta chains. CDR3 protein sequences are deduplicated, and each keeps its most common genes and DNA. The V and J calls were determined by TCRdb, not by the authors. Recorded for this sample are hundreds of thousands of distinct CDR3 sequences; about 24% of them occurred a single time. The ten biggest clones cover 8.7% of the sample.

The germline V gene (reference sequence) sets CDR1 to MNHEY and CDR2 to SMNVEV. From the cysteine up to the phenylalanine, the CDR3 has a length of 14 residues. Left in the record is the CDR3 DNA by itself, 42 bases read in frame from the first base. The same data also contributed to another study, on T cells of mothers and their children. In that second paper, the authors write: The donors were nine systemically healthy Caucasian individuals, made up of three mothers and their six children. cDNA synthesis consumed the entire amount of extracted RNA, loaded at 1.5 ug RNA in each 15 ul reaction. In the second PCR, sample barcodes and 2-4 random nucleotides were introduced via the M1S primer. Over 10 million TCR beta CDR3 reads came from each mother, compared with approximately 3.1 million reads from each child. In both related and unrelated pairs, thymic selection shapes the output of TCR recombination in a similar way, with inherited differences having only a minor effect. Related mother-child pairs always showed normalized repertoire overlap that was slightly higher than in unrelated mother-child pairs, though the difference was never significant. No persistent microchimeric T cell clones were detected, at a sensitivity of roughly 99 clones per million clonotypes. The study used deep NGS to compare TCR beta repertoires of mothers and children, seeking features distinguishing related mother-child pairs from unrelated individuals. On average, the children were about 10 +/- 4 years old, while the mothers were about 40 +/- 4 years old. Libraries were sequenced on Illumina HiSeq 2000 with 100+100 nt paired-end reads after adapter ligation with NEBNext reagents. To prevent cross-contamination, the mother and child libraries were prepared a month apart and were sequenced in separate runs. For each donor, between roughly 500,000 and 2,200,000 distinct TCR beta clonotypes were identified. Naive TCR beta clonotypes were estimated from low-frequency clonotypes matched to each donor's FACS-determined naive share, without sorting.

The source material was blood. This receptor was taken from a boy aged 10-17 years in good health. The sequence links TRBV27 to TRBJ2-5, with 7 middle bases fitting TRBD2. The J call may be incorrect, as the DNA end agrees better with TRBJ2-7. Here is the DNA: TGTGCCAGCAGTTATGCGGGAGAGGCCTACGAGCAGTACTTC. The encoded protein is CASSYAGEAYEQYF.